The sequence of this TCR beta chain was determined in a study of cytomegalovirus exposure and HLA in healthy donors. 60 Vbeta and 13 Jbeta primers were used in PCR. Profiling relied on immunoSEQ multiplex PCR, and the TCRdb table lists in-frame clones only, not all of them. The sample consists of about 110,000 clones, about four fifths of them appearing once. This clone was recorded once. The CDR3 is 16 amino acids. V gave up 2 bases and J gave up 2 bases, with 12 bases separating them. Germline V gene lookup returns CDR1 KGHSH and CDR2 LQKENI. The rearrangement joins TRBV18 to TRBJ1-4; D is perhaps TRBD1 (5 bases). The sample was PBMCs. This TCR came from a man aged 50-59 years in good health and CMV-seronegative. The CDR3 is CASSPGRVGTNEKLFF. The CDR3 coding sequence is TGTGCCAGCTCACCAGGCAGGGTGGGGACTAATGAAAAACTGTTTTTT.